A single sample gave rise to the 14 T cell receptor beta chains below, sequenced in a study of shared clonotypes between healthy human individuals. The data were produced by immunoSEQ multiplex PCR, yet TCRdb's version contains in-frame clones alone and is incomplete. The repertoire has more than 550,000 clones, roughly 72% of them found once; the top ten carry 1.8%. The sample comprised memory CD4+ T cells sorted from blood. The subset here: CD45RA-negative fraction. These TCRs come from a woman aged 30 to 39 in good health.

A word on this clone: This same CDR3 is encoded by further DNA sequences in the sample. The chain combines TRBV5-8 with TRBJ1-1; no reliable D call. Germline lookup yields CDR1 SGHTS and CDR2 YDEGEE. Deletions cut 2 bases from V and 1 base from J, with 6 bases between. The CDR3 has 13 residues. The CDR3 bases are TGTGCCAGCAGCTTCTTCAAGAACACTGAAGCTTTCTTT. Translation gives CASSFFKNTEAFF.

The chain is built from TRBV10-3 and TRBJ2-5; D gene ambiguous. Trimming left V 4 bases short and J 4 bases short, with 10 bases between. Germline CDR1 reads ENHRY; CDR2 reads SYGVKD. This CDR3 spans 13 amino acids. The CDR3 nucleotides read TGTGCCATCAGTGGGTCAAGTGGAGAGACCCAGTACTTC. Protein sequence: CAISGSSGETQYF.

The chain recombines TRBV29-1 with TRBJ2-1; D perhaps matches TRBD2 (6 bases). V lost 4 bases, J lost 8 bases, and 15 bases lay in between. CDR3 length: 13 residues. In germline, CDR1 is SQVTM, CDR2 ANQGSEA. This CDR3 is CSVAMTSIHEQFF. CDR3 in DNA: TGCAGCGTTGCGATGACTAGTATACATGAGCAGTTCTTC.

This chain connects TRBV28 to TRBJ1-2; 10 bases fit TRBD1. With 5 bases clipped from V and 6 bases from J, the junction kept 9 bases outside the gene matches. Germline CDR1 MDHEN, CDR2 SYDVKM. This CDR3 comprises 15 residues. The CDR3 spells CASSTPLTGGHGYTF. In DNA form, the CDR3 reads TGTGCCAGCAGTACCCCTTTGACAGGGGGCCATGGCTACACCTTC.

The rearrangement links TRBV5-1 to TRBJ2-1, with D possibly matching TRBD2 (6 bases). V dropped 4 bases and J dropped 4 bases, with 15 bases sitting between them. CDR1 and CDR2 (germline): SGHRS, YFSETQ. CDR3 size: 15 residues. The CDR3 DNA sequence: TGCGCCAGCAGCGCCTCGTCAGCGGGTTACAATGAGCAGTTCTTC. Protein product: CASSASSAGYNEQFF.

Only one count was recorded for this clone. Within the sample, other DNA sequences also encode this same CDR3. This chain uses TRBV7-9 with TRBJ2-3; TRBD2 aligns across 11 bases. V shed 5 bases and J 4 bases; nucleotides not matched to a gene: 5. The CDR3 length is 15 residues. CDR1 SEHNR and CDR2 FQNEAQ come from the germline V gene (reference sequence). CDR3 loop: CASSLTSGRSDTQYF. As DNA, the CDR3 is TGTGCCAGCAGCCTAACTAGCGGGAGATCAGATACGCAGTATTTT. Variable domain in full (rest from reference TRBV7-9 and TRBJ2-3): DTGVSQNPRHKITKRGQNVTFRCDPISEHNRLYWYRQTLGQGPEFLTYFQNEAQLEKSRLLSDRFSAERPKGSFSTLEIQRTEQGDSAMYLCASSLTSGRSDTQYFGPGTRLTVL.

The CDR3 region has the DNA TGTGCCAGCAGTGAAGCTAGCGGCCACACAGATACGCAGTATTTT. Encoded protein: CASSEASGHTDTQYF. The gene calls are TRBV6-1 and TRBJ2-3, with D tentatively TRBD2 (6 bases). Germline CDR1 reads MNHNS; CDR2 reads SASEGT. This CDR3 region has 15 residues. Trimming removed 0 bases from V and 2 bases from J, with 9 bases in between.

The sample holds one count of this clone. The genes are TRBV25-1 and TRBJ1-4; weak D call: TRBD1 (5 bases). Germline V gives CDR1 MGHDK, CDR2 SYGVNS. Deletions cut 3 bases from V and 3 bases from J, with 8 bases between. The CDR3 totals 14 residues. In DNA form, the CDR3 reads TGTGCCAGCAGTGATGGGGGTGCTAATGAAAAACTGTTTTTT. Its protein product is CASSDGGANEKLFF.

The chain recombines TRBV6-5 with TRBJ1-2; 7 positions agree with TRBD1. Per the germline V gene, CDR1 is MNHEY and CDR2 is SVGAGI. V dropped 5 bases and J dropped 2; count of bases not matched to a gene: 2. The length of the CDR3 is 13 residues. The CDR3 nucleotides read TGTGCCAGCAGTAGGGGACAGAACTATGGCTACACCTTC. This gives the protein CASSRGQNYGYTF.

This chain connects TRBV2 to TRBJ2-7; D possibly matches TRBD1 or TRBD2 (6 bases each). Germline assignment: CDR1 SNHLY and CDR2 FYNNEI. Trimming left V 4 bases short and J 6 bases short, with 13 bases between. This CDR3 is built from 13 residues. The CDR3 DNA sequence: TGTGCCAGCAGTGTCTCCAGGGGAGGCGAGCAGTACTTC. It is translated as CASSVSRGGEQYF.

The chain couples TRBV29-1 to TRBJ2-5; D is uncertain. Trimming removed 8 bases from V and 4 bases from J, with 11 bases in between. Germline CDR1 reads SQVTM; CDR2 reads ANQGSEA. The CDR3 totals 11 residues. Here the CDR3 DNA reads TGCAGCTGGAGCGTCCGAGAGACCCAGTACTTC. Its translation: CSWSVRETQYF.

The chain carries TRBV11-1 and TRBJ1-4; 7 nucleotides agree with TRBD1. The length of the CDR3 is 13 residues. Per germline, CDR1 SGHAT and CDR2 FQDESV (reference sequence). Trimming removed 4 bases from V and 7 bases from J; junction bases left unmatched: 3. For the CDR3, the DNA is TGTGCCAGCAGCTCGGACAGGACTGAAAAACTGTTTTTT. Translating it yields CASSSDRTEKLFF.

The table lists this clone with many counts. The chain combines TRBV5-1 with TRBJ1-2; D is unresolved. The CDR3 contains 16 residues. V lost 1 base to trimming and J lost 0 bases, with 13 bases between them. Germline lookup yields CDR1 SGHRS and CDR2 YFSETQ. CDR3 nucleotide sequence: TGCGCCAGCAGCTTGAGTATAGGCAGCTCTAACTATGGCTACACCTTC. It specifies CASSLSIGSSNYGYTF.

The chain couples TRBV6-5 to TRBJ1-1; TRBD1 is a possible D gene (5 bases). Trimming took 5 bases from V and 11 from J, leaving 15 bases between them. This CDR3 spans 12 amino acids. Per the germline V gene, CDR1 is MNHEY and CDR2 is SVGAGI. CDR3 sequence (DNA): TGTGCCAGCAGTGGGCCCCGGGGGTATGCTTTCTTT. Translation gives CASSGPRGYAFF.